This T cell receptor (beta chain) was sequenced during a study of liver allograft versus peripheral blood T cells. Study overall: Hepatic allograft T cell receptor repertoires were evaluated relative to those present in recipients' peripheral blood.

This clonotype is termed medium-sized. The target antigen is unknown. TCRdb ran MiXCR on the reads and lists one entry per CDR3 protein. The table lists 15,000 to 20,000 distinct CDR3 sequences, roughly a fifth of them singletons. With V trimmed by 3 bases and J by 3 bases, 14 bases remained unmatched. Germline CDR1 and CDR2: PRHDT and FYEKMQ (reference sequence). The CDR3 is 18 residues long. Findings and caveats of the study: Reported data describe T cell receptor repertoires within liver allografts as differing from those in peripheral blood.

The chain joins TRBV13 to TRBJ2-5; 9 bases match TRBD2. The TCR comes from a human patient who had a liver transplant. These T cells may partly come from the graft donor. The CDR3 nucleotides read TGTGCCAGCAGCTTCGCCCAATGGGGCGGGAGGGAGGAAGAGACCCAGTACTTC. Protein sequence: CASSFAQWGGREEETQYF.